These 24 T cell receptor beta chains were sequenced from one sample in a study of blood T cell repertoires in COVID-19 (dated by TCRdb to about 2020). The library was made by the immunoSEQ multiplex PCR assay. Sourced from immuneACCESS, this table was stored by TCRdb with only in-frame sequences that have V and J called. A share of the clones is absent; for the studies checked, an unresolved V gene accounts for under half, and the remainder has no known explanation. The sample contains some 240,000 clones, approximately 88% of them found a single time. The ten top clones hold 10% to 13% of the sample. Source material: peripheral blood. The source is an older woman with COVID-19, enrolled during active disease.

This chain joins TRBV4-3 and TRBJ1-6; D not certain. The CDR3 length is 13 residues. Germline CDR1 is LGHNA and CDR2 is YSLEER. Trimming stripped 2 bases from V and 9 bases from J, with 8 bases between. The CDR3 coding sequence is TGCGCCAGCAGCCAAACGCCGGGTTCACCCCTCCACTTT. The encoded protein is CASSQTPGSPLHF.

V is TRBV6-5 and J is TRBJ1-1; 8 bases agree with TRBD1. Germline V lookup: CDR1 MNHEY, CDR2 SVGAGI. The CDR3 is made up of 14 amino acids. The J segment lost 3 bases and the V segment lost 2 bases, leaving 2 bases of the junction unmatched. As DNA, the CDR3 is TGTGCCAGCAGTTACAGGACAGGGCACACTGAAGCTTTCTTT. Encoded protein: CASSYRTGHTEAFF.

This clone was counted a single time. This chain joins TRBV27 and TRBJ1-1; D might be TRBD1 (6 bases). This CDR3 is built from 14 residues. Germline V lookup: CDR1 MNHEY, CDR2 SMNVEV (reference sequence). Trimming took 5 bases from V and 6 from J, leaving 16 bases between them. The DNA for the CDR3 is TGTGCCAGCAGTGACAGGAGTTTTGTCTCTGAAGCTTTCTTT. Its translation: CASSDRSFVSEAFF.

The chain couples TRBV28 to TRBJ1-2; TRBD1 is a possible D gene (6 bases). The CDR3 runs to 13 residues. The germline CDR1 and CDR2 sequences are MDHEN and SYDVKM. Deletions cut 5 bases from V and 3 bases from J, with 10 bases between. As DNA, the CDR3 is TGTGCCAGCAGTCGTACAGGGTACTATGGCTACACCTTC. Amino acids: CASSRTGYYGYTF.

The CDR3 coding sequence is TGCGCCAGCAGCGGGGGACTAGCGGGAGGGTGGTCAGATACGCAGTATTTT. As protein: CASSGGLAGGWSDTQYF. V is TRBV5-1 and J is TRBJ2-3; TRBD2 agrees at 16 bases. The V gene's germline CDR1 is SGHRS and CDR2 YFSETQ. V gave up 4 bases and J gave up 4 bases; unmatched junction bases: 6. This CDR3 contains 17 residues.

This clone appeared a single time. The genes are TRBV3-1 (or the pseudogene TRBV3-2) and TRBJ2-3; tentative D call: TRBD2 (6 bases). From germline, CDR1 is LGHDT and CDR2 YNNKEL (reference sequence). The CDR3 runs 18 residues. V lost 4 bases and J lost 3, with 23 bases in between. CDR3 region: CASSRESYGGEWTDTQYF. The CDR3 nucleotides read TGTGCCAGCAGCCGAGAATCCTACGGAGGGGAATGGACAGATACGCAGTATTTT.

This clone has only one observation. The chain couples TRBV28 to TRBJ2-3; D perhaps matches TRBD2 (5 bases). With 4 bases removed from V and 5 bases from J, the gap between germline ends came to 13 bases. The CDR3 covers 14 residues. Germline loops: CDR1 MDHEN, CDR2 SYDVKM. Here the CDR3 DNA reads TGTGCCAGCAGTTCGGGGAGCATCCTAGATACGCAGTATTTT. Amino acids: CASSSGSILDTQYF.

The chain recombines TRBV10-3 with TRBJ2-1, with 9 bases identical to TRBD1. Losses at the gene ends were 7 bases for V and 10 bases for J; bases not matched to a gene: 8. Germline assignment: CDR1 ENHRY and CDR2 SYGVKD. The CDR3 extends over 13 amino acids. The CDR3 region is CAITRDRASEQFF. DNA of the CDR3: TGTGCCATCACCAGGGACAGGGCTAGCGAGCAGTTCTTC.

The DNA of the CDR3 is TGTGCCATTCTGACCGGGACAGGGGTCACAGATACGCAGTATTTT. This encodes CAILTGTGVTDTQYF. V usage is TRBV10-3 and J usage is TRBJ2-3; 10 nucleotides match TRBD1. Germline V lookup: CDR1 ENHRY, CDR2 SYGVKD. With V trimmed by 9 bases and J by 2 bases, 8 bases remained unmatched. This CDR3 contains 15 residues.

Here the CDR3 DNA reads TGTGCCAGCAGCTTACAGGGGACACTCACTGAAGCTTTCTTT. Encoded protein: CASSLQGTLTEAFF. The gene calls are TRBV6-5 and TRBJ1-1, with 7 bases matching TRBD1. Germline CDR1 reads MNHEY; CDR2 reads SVGAGI. The CDR3 totals 14 residues. V shed 6 bases and J 4 bases; nucleotides not matched to a gene: 8.

This clone was detected only once. This sequence joins TRBV11-2 and TRBJ1-3; D ambiguous. This CDR3 has 15 amino acids. CDR1 and CDR2 from the germline V gene are SGHAT and FQNNGV. V dropped 5 bases and J dropped 3 bases, with 14 bases sitting between them. DNA of the CDR3: TGTGCCAGCAGCACAAGTCCAGGAGGTGGAAACACCATATATTTT. This codes for CASSTSPGGGNTIYF. The full variable domain, rest sourced from reference TRBV11-2 and TRBJ1-3, is EAGVAQSPRYKIIEKRQSVAFWCNPISGHATLYWYQQILGQGPKLLIQFQNNGVVDDSQLPKDRFSAERLKGVDSTLKIQPAKLEDSAVYLCASSTSPGGGNTIYFGEGSWLTVV.

The chain has TRBV28 and TRBJ2-4; a weak D match, TRBD1 (6 bases). Germline V lookup: CDR1 MDHEN, CDR2 SYDVKM. This CDR3 has 13 amino acids. Trimming took off 6 bases at V and 8 bases at J, with 14 bases between the two ends. As DNA, the CDR3 is TGTGCCAGCAGAACAGGGTTGGGGGACATTCAGTACTTC. Its translation is CASRTGLGDIQYF.

The genes are TRBV11-3 and TRBJ2-6, with 7 bases lining up with TRBD1. The CDR3 is made up of 18 amino acids. Unmatched junction bases numbered 10, after V lost 3 bases and J lost 2 bases. CDR1 and CDR2 (germline): SGHNT, YENEEA. The CDR3: CASSFSSPTGAGANVLTF. CDR3 bases: TGTGCCAGCAGCTTTAGTTCCCCCACAGGGGCTGGGGCCAACGTCCTGACTTTC.

This sequence joins TRBV7-3 and TRBJ2-5; TRBD2 matches 14 bases. Germline values: CDR1 SGHTA, CDR2 FQGTGA. This CDR3 spans 16 amino acids. Trimming removed 5 bases from V and 5 bases from J; junction bases left unmatched: 7. CDR3 DNA: TGTGCCAGCAGCCCGGGACTAGCGGGAGCGGGGGAGACCCAGTACTTC. Translation gives CASSPGLAGAGETQYF.

The V and J genes are TRBV7-2 and TRBJ2-5, with 12 bases identical to TRBD2. Germline lookup yields CDR1 SGHTA and CDR2 FQGNSA. The CDR3 spans 16 residues. J gave up 2 bases and V 1 base, and 2 bases lay outside the gene matches. The DNA for the CDR3 is TGTGCCAGCAGCTTAGGACTAGCGGGAGTTCAAGAGACCCAGTACTTC. As protein: CASSLGLAGVQETQYF.

The V and J genes are TRBV18 and TRBJ2-4; maybe TRBD1 (5 bases). V was trimmed by 4 bases and J by 3 bases, leaving 16 bases between them. Germline CDR1 is KGHSH and CDR2 is LQKENI. The CDR3 runs 16 residues. The CDR3 protein is CASSLHVDNHKNIQYF. The CDR3 region has the DNA TGTGCCAGCTCACTACATGTGGACAATCACAAAAACATTCAGTACTTC.

The chain carries TRBV10-3 and TRBJ2-3; 8 bases are shared with TRBD2. Germline V gene data show CDR1 as ENHRY and CDR2 as SYGVKD. The CDR3 spans 12 residues. Trimming at V came to 5 bases and at J to 14 bases, leaving 9 bases not matched to a gene. This chain's CDR3 is CAISLLADQLYF. The DNA of the CDR3 is TGTGCCATCAGTTTACTAGCGGACCAGCTGTATTTT.

This clone has only one observation. The chain has TRBV5-1 and TRBJ1-5; a weak D match, TRBD1 (6 bases). This CDR3 comprises 14 residues. Germline-derived CDR1 and CDR2 are SGHRS and YFSETQ. V was trimmed by 0 bases and J by 5 bases, leaving 9 bases between them. This CDR3 reads CASSLGQADQPQHF. The CDR3 DNA reads as TGCGCCAGCAGCTTGGGACAGGCCGATCAGCCCCAGCATTTT.

This chain connects TRBV2 to TRBJ1-5, with D possibly TRBD1 on 5 matching bases. CDR3 size: 13 residues. CDR1 is SNHLY and CDR2 is FYNNEI in the germline V gene. V shed 7 bases and J shed 6 bases, with 13 bases lying between them. CDR3 in amino acids: CASIPGLGQPQHF. CDR3 nucleotides: TGTGCCAGCATCCCGGGACTTGGTCAGCCCCAGCATTTT. Based on the CDR3 plus reference TRBV2 and TRBJ1-5, the full variable domain is EPEVTQTPSHQVTQMGQEVILRCVPISNHLYFYWYRQILGQKVEFLVSFYNNEISEKSEIFDDQFSVERPDGSNFTLKIRSTKLEDSAMYFCASIPGLGQPQHFGDGTRLSIL.

The chain carries TRBV6-5 and TRBJ1-2; 8 bases agree with TRBD1. The germline V gene has CDR1 MNHEY and CDR2 SVGAGI. CDR3 length: 14 amino acids. V lost 7 bases, J lost 8 bases, and 12 bases stayed unmatched. The CDR3 bases are TGTGCCAGCATTGGACAGGGCCACCCCGGGGGCTACACCTTC. Its translation is CASIGQGHPGGYTF.

V and J are TRBV7-3 and TRBJ2-3, with TRBD2 identical over 8 bases. CDR3 length: 17 amino acids. V was clipped by 7 bases and J by 0 bases; unmatched bases: 12. CDR1 is SGHTA and CDR2 is FQGTGA in the germline V gene. CDR3 bases: TGTGCCAGCACCCTTTCCCCTAGCGGGCCTAGCACAGATACGCAGTATTTT. Protein product: CASTLSPSGPSTDTQYF. The complete variable domain, with remaining parts taken from reference TRBV7-3 and TRBJ2-3, reads GAGVSQTPSNKVTEKGKYVELRCDPISGHTALYWYRQSLGQGPEFLIYFQGTGAADDSGLPNDRFFAVRPEGSVSTLKIQRTERGDSAVYLCASTLSPSGPSTDTQYFGPGTRLTVL.

The chain is built from TRBV7-9 and TRBJ2-3; 9 nucleotides align to TRBD2. This CDR3 has 16 amino acids. CDR1 and CDR2 (germline): SEHNR, FQNEAQ (reference sequence). Germline trimming cut 1 base from V and 6 bases from J; bases unmatched to any gene: 8. CDR3 residues: CASSLVLAGPGDTQYF. The CDR3 DNA is TGTGCCAGCAGCTTAGTCCTAGCGGGACCTGGGGATACGCAGTATTTT.

This clone was observed many times. The V and J genes are TRBV2 and TRBJ2-3; 9 positions match TRBD1. The CDR3 runs 16 residues. V shed 1 base, J shed 2 bases, and the junction held 4 bases outside the gene matches. Germline V gene sequence: CDR1 SNHLY, CDR2 FYNNEI. CDR3 amino acids: CASSEVRTGDTDTQYF. The CDR3 nucleotides are TGTGCCAGCAGTGAAGTGAGGACAGGGGACACAGATACGCAGTATTTT.

As DNA, the CDR3 is TGTGCCAGCAGCCTCATCACAGGCAGGGCTGGAAACACCATATATTTT. Amino acid sequence: CASSLITGRAGNTIYF. The J gene is TRBJ1-3, the V gene TRBV14; a weak D match, TRBD1 (5 bases). This CDR3 has 16 amino acids. The germline gives CDR1 SGHDN, CDR2 FVKESK. Trimming took 4 bases from V and 2 from J, leaving 15 bases between them.